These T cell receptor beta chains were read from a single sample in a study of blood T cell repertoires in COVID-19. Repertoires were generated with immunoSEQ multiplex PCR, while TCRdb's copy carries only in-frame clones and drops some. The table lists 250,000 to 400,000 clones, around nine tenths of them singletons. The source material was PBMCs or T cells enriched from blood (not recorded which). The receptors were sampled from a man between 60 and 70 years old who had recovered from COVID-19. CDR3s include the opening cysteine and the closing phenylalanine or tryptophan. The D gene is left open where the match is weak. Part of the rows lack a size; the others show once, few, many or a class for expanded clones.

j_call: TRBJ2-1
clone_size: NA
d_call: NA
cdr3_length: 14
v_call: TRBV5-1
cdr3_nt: TGCGCCAGCAGCTTGGTAGGTGCTGCGGATGAGCAGTTCTTC
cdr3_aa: CASSLVGAADEQFF

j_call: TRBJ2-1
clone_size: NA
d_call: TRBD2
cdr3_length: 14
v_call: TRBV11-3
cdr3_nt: TGTGCCAGCAGCTGGACTAGCGGATCCAATGAGCAGTTCTTC
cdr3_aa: CASSWTSGSNEQFF

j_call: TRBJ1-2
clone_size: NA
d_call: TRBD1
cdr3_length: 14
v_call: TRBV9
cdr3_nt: TGTGCCAGCAGCGAACAGACAGGGAGCTATGGCTACACCTTC
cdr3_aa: CASSEQTGSYGYTF

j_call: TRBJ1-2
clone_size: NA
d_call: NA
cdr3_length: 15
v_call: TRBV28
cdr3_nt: TGTGCCAGCAGTGTACAGGGTAGGGCTAACTATGGCTACACCTTC
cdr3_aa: CASSVQGRANYGYTF

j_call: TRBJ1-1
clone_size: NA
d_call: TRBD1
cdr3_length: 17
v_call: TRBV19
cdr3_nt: TGTGCCAGTAGTCGCCATGACAGGGGGAGCATGAACACTGAAGCTTTCTTT
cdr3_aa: CASSRHDRGSMNTEAFF

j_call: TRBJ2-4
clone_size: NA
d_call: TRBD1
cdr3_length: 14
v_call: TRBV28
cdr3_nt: TGTGCCAGCAAACCCCAGGGGGACAAAAACATTCAGTACTTC
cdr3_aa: CASKPQGDKNIQYF

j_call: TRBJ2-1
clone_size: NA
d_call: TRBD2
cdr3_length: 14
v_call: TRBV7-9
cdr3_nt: TGTGCCAGCAGCTTTGCCGGGACTAGGGATGAGCAGTTCTTC
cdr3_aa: CASSFAGTRDEQFF

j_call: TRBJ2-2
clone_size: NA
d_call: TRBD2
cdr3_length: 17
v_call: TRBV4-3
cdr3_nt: TGCGCCAGCAGCCAAGCGGTAGCGGGAGGTTACACCGGGGAGCTGTTTTTT
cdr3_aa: CASSQAVAGGYTGELFF

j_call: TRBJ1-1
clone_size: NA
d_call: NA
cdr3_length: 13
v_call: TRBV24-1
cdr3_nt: TGTGCCACCAGCGCCTCGGATCCCGGAGGAGCTTTCTTT
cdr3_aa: CATSASDPGGAFF

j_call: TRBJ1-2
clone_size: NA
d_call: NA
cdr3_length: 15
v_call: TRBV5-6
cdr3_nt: TGTGCCAGCAGCTTGTTCGGGGAGGCTAACTATGGCTACACCTTC
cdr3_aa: CASSLFGEANYGYTF

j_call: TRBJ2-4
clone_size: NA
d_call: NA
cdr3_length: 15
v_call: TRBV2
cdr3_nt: TGTGCCAGCAGCCCTACCCGCCGACAGGTGAACATTCAGTACTTC
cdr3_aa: CASSPTRRQVNIQYF

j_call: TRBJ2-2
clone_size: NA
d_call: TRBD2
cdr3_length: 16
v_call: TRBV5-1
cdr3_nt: TGCGCCAGCAGCCTAGGGGTAGCGGGAGGCACCGGGGAGCTGTTTTTT
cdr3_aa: CASSLGVAGGTGELFF

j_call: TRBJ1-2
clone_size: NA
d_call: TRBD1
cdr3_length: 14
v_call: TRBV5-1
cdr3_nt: TGCGCCAGCAGCACTGACAGGGGGCTCGGTGGCTACACCTTC
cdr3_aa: CASSTDRGLGGYTF

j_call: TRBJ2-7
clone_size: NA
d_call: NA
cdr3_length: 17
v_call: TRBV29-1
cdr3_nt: TGCAGCCCACCACAGTCGGCGGGACAGATTATAGTCTACGAGCAGTACTTC
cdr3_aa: CSPPQSAGQIIVYEQYF

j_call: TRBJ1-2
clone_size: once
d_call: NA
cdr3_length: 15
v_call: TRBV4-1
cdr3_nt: TGCGCCAGCAGCCAAGCGGTTCCCCACAACTATGGCTACACCTTC
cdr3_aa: CASSQAVPHNYGYTF

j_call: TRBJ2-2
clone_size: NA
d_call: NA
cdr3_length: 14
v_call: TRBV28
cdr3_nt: TGTGCCATCACGGGACTCCCGAACACCGGGGAGCTGTTTTTT
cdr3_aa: CAITGLPNTGELFF

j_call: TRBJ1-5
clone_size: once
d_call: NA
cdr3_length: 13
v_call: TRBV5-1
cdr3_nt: TGCGCCAGCAGCTGGGACATTCAGCAGCCCCAGCATTTT
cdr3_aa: CASSWDIQQPQHF

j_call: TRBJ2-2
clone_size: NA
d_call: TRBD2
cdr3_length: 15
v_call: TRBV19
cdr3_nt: TGTGCCAGTAGGACTGGACTAGCGGACGCCGGGGAGCTGTTTTTT
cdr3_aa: CASRTGLADAGELFF

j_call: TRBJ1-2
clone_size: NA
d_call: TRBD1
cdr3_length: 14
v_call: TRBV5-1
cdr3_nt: TGCGCCAGCAGCCTGATCCCCGGACAGGATGGCTACACCTTC
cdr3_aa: CASSLIPGQDGYTF

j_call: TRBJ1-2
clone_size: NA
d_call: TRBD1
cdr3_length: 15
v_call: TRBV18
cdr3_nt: TGTGCCAGCTCTCCGGGACAGGGGTTTGGCTATGGCTACACCTTC
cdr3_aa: CASSPGQGFGYGYTF

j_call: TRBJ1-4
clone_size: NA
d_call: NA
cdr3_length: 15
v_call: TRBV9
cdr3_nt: TGTGCCAGCAGCGTAGATTTTAGCTCAAATGAAAAACTGTTTTTT
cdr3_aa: CASSVDFSSNEKLFF

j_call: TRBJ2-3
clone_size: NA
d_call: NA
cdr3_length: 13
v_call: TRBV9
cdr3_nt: TGTGCCAGCAGCGTATACCAACAAGATACGCAGTATTTT
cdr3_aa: CASSVYQQDTQYF

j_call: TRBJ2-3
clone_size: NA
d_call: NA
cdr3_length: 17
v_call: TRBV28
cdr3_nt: TGTGCCAGCAGTTTTCTACGTGGCGGAACTAGCACAGATACGCAGTATTTT
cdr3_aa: CASSFLRGGTSTDTQYF

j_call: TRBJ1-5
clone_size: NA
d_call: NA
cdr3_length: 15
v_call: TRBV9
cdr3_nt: TGTGCCAGCAGCGCCGGAGGGGCGAGCAATCAGCCCCAGCATTTT
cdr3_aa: CASSAGGASNQPQHF

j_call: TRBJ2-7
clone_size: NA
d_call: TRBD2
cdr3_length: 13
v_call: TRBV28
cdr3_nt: TGTGCCAGCAGTCCCGGGACTACTAGCGAGCAGTACTTC
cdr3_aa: CASSPGTTSEQYF

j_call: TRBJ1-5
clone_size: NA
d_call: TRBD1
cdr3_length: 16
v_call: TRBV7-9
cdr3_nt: TGTGCCAGCAGTTTTACCGGGACAGGTCCAAGGCAGCCCCAGCATTTT
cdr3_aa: CASSFTGTGPRQPQHF

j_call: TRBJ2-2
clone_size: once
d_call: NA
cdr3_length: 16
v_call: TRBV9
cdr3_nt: TGTGCCAGCAGCCCACGAGGGCCGGGAGTGTCCGGGGAGCTGTTTTTT
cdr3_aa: CASSPRGPGVSGELFF

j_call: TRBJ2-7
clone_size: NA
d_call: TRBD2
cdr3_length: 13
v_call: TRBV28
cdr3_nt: TGTGCCAGTAGTCGGGACTACTCTTACGAGCAGTACTTC
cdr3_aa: CASSRDYSYEQYF

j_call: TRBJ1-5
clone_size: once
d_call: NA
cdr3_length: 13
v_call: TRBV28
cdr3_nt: TGTGCCAGCAGTTTCCCGGGGGATCAGCCCCAGCATTTT
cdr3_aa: CASSFPGDQPQHF

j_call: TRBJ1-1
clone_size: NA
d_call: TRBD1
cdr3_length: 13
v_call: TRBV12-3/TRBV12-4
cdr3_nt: TGTGCCAGCAGTTTAGAGACAGGGACCGAAGCTTTCTTT
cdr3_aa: CASSLETGTEAFF

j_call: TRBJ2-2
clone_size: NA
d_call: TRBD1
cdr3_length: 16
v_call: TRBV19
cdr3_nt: TGTGCCAGTAGATGGGCGTCGGACAGGGGGGCCGGGGAGCTGTTTTTT
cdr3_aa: CASRWASDRGAGELFF

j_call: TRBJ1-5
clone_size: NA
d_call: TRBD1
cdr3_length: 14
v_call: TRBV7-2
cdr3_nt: TGTGCCAGCAGCTTGACAGGGGGCTTTCAGCCCCAGCATTTT
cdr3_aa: CASSLTGGFQPQHF

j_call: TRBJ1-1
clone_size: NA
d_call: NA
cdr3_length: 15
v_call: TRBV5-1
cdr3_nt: TGCGCCAGCAGCTTCTCAGGGGAAGGATACACTGAAGCTTTCTTT
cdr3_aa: CASSFSGEGYTEAFF

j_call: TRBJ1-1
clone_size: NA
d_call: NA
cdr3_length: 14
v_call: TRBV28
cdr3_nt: TGTGCCAGCAGTTTTATCGCGACAGGCGCTGAAGCTTTCTTT
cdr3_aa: CASSFIATGAEAFF

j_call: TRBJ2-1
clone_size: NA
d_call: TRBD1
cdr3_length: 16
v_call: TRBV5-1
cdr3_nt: TGCGCCAGCAGCTTGGCCGGGACAGGGGGTGACAATGAGCAGTTCTTC
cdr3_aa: CASSLAGTGGDNEQFF

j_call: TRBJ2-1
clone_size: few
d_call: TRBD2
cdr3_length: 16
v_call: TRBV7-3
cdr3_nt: TGTGCCAGCAGCCCCCTAGCGGGGGGGGGCGCGAATGAGCAGTTCTTC
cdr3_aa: CASSPLAGGGANEQFF

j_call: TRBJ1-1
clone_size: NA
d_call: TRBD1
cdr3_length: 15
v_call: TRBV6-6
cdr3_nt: TGTGCCAGCAGCCGCTCGGGACAGGGGGCTAGTGAAGCTTTCTTT
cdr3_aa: CASSRSGQGASEAFF

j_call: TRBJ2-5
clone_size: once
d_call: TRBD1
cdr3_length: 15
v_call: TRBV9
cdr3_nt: TGTGCCAGCAGCGTGGGGGACAGGGATAGAGAGACCCAGTACTTC
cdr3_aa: CASSVGDRDRETQYF

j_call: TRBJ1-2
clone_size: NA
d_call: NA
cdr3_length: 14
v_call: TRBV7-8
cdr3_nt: TGTGCCAGCAGCCGAGAGACGCGACAGAATGGCTACACCTTC
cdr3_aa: CASSRETRQNGYTF

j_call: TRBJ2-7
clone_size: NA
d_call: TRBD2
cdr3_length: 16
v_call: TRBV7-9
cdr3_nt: TGTGCCAGCAGCTTAGCGCTAGCGGGAGGATTCTACGAGCAGTACTTC
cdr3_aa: CASSLALAGGFYEQYF

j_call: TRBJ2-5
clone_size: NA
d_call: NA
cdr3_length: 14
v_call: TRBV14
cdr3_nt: TGTGCCAGCAGCCCAGGATGGGCCCAAGAGACCCAGTACTTC
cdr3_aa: CASSPGWAQETQYF

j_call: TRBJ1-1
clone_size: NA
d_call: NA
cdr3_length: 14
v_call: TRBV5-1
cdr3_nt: TGCGCCAGCAGCTCGAAACCCTCAGGGGCGGGAGCTTTCTTT
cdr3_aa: CASSSKPSGAGAFF

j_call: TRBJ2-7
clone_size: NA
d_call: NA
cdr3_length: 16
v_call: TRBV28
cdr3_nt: TGTGCCAGATCCGAGGTTCCGGGGGTTCTACCATACGAGCAGTACTTC
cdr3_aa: CARSEVPGVLPYEQYF

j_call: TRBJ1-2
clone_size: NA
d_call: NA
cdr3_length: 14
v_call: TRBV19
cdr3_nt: TGTGCCAGTAGTTCGGAGGGCCGGGGCTATGGCTACACCTTC
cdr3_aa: CASSSEGRGYGYTF

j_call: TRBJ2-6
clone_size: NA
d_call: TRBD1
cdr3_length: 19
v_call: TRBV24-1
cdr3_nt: TGTGCCACCAGTGATGCCCCGGGGACAGGGGGTTCTGGGGCCAACGTCCTGACTTTC
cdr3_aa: CATSDAPGTGGSGANVLTF

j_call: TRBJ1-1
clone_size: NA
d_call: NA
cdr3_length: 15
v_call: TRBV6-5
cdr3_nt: TGTGCCAGCAGTTACTCAGCTGACACGGACACTGAAGCTTTCTTT
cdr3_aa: CASSYSADTDTEAFF

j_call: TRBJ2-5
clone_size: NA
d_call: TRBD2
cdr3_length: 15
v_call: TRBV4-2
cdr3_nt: TGTGCCAGCAGCCAGGGGACTAGCGTAGCAGAGACCCAGTACTTC
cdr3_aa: CASSQGTSVAETQYF

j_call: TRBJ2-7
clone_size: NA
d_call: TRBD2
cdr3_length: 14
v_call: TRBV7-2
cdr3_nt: TGTGCCAGCAGCTCCGGACTAGCGGTCTACGAGCAGTACTTC
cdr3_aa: CASSSGLAVYEQYF

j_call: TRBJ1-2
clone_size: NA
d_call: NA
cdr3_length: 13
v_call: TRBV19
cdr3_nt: TGTGCCAGTAACCGCCATGGGGCGTTGGGCTACACCTTC
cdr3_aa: CASNRHGALGYTF

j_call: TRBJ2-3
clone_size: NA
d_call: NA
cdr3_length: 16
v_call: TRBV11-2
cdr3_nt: TGTGCCAGCAGCTTTGGTGCGGGAACTAGCACAGATACGCAGTATTTT
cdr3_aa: CASSFGAGTSTDTQYF

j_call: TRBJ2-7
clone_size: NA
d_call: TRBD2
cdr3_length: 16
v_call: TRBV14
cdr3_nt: TGTGCCAGCAGCGTAGAAACTAGCGGGAGGGTACACGAGCAGTACTTC
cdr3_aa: CASSVETSGRVHEQYF

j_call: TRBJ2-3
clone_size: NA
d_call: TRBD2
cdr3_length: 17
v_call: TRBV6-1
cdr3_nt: TGTGCCAGCAGTGGAGCGGGACTAGCGGGAGGCACAGATACGCAGTATTTT
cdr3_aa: CASSGAGLAGGTDTQYF

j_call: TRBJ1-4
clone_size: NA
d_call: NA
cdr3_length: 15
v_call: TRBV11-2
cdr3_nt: TGTGCCAGCAGCTTACCTCAGACCGAAGCGGGAAAACTGTTTTTT
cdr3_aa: CASSLPQTEAGKLFF

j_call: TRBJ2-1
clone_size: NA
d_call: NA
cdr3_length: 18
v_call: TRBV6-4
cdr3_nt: TGTGCCAGCAGTGCCCCCCCTGGGGGCCCCTATTCCTACAATGAGCAGTTCTTC
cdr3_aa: CASSAPPGGPYSYNEQFF

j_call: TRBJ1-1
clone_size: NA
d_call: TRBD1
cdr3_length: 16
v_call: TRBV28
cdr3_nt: TGTGCCAGCAGTTTATGGGTCGCTGACAGGGTCACTGAAGCTTTCTTT
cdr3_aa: CASSLWVADRVTEAFF

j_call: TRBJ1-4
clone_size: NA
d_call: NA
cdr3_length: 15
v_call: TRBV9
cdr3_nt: TGTGCCAGCAGCGGGGACACCTCAACTAATGAAAAACTGTTTTTT
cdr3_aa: CASSGDTSTNEKLFF

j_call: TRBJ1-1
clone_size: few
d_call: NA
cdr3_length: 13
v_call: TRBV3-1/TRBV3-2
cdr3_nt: TGTGCCAGCAGCCCCGAGCTACACGGAGTAGCTTTCTTT
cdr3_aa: CASSPELHGVAFF

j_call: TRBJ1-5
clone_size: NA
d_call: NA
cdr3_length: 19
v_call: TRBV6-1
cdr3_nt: TGTGCCAGCAGTGCCCCGGGGGTGGCAAGAAAATCCGGAGGGCAGCCCCAGCATTTT
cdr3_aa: CASSAPGVARKSGGQPQHF

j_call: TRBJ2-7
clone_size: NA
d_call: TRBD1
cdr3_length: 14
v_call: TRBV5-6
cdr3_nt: TGTGCCAGCAGCTTGGGGACAGGGGGCTCCGAGCAGTACTTC
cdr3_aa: CASSLGTGGSEQYF

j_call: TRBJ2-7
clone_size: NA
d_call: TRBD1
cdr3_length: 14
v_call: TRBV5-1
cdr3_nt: TGCGCCAGCAGCCCCGGGACAGGGCGATACGAGCAGTACTTC
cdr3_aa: CASSPGTGRYEQYF